This entry features one TCR beta chain sequence. The antigen remains unidentified. These data belong to a study of cytomegalovirus exposure and HLA in healthy donors. Study findings and constraints: Upon later analysis, TCR association rates were observed to vary by HLA locus, being highest for DRB1 and lowest for HLA-C.

The PCR had 60 Vbeta and 13 Jbeta primers. Data came from immunoSEQ multiplex PCR; TCRdb stores just in-frame clones and leaves some out. The table has 160,000 or so clones, about 80% seen once. What was sequenced was PBMCs. The receptor was derived from a woman between 40 and 55 years old in good health and CMV-seronegative.

The CDR3: CASSGYRDSLQDGYTF. The DNA of the CDR3 is TGTGCCAGCAGTGGGTACCGGGACAGCCTTCAGGATGGCTACACCTTC. The chain has TRBV6-4 and TRBJ1-2; 7 bases line up with TRBD1. The V and J ends lost 4 bases and 6 bases, in that order; junction bases with no gene match: 14. This CDR3 region has 16 residues. The germline V gene has CDR1 MRHNA and CDR2 SNTAGT.